This T cell receptor (beta chain) was documented in a study of human CD8 memory T cell subsets. General study findings and limits: T cell repertoires from the stem-like memory and precursor exhausted subsets showed minimal mutual overlap. It was only the T cell receptor beta chains that the study sequenced.

Its frequency marks this clonotype as medium-sized (0.01 to 0.1%). No antigen is known for it. The CDR3 is made up of 16 amino acids. CDR1 is SQVTM and CDR2 is ANQGSEA in the germline V gene. UMI-labeled 5' RACE produced the TCR beta libraries. Original data processing: Whatever TCR beta library was examined, it held from 3,000 up to about 18,000 functional CDR3 beta clonotypes. TCRdb derives one entry per CDR3 protein from the 5' RACE reads, leaving out DNA. Clone size and V and J calls follow TCRdb, not the original study. The sample holds some 5,400 distinct CDR3 sequences. Sequencing input: CD8+ effector memory T cells (TEM) sorted from PBMCs. The subset was: effector memory CD8 T cells, CCR7- CD45RO+ CD95+. This receptor was taken from a human donor in good health. The rearrangement uses TRBV29-1 and TRBJ2-7; no DNA is available, so the TRBD2 call from TCRdb remains unchecked. The CDR3 sequence is CSVEADSGRAGYEQYF.